Below, 5 T cell receptor beta chains from the same sample are listed, as sequenced in a study of shared clonotypes between healthy human individuals. Method: immunoSEQ multiplex PCR; TCRdb's copy keeps in-frame clones and lacks some. The sample shows some 680,000 clones, around 73% of them seen only once. Source material: memory CD4+ T cells sorted from blood. As to subset: CD45RA-negative fraction. The receptors derive from a woman aged 30 to 39 in good health.

At least ten counts were recorded for this clone. This chain joins TRBV25-1 and TRBJ2-2; the D is unclear. Germline V gene sequence: CDR1 MGHDK, CDR2 SYGVNS. The CDR3 consists of 16 residues. The V end was cut by 5 bases, the J end by 0 bases, with 13 bases between. The CDR3 loop is CASSSYSFANTGELFF. The DNA of the CDR3 is TGTGCCAGCAGTAGCTACAGTTTCGCGAACACCGGGGAGCTGTTTTTT.

The chain combines TRBV19 with TRBJ2-2; D gene unclear. This CDR3 is built from 11 residues. The V end was cut by 9 bases, the J end by 7 bases, with 9 bases between. Per the germline V gene, CDR1 is LNHDA and CDR2 is SQIVND (reference sequence). This chain's CDR3 is CASSAYGELFF. In DNA form, the CDR3 reads TGTGCCAGCTCCGCCTACGGGGAGCTGTTTTTT.

The chain recombines TRBV18 with TRBJ2-7; unclear D gene. V was shortened by 0 bases and J by 1 base, with 7 bases between the two germline ends. The CDR3 is made up of 14 amino acids. The germline V gene encodes CDR1 KGHSH and CDR2 LQKENI. CDR3 bases: TGTGCCAGCTCACCACCAGTCAATTCCTACGAGCAGTACTTC. Its protein product is CASSPPVNSYEQYF.

This clone was detected only a few times. The rearrangement links TRBV4-2 to TRBJ1-4; D possibly corresponds to TRBD1 (5 bases). This CDR3 has 14 residues. Germline V gives CDR1 LGHNA, CDR2 YNFKEQ. V lost 5 bases and J lost 8, with 15 bases in between. The CDR3 nucleotides read TGTGCCAGCAGCATCGGGGGGATAGGGGAAAAACTGTTTTTT. It yields the protein CASSIGGIGEKLFF.

The chain links TRBV28 to TRBJ2-1; a possible D gene is TRBD2 (6 bases). The germline CDR1 and CDR2 sequences are MDHEN and SYDVKM. The CDR3 extends over 15 amino acids. V was pared by 11 bases and J by 4 bases, with 21 bases between. DNA for the CDR3: TGTGCCCACAGCAAGAGGGACGGGAGATACAATGAGCAGTTCTTC. It encodes CAHSKRDGRYNEQFF. The whole variable domain, remainder taken from reference TRBV28 and TRBJ2-1, is DVKVTQSSRYLVKRTGEKVFLECVQDMDHENMFWYRQDPGLGLRLIYFSYDVKMKEKGDIPEGYSVSREKKERFSLILESASTNQTSMYLCAHSKRDGRYNEQFFGPGTRLTVL.